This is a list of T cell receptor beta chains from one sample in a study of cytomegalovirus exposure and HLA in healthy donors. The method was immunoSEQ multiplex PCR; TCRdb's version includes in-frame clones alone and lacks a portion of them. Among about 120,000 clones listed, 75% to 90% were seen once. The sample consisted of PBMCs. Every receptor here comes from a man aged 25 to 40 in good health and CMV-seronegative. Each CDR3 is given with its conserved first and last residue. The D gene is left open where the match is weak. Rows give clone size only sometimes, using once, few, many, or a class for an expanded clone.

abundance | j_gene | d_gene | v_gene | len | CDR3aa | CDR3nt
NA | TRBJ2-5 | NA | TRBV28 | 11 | CASTNQETQYF | TGTGCCAGCACCAACCAAGAGACCCAGTACTTC
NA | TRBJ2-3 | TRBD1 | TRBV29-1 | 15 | CSVGGQGVATDTQYF | TGCAGCGTTGGGGGACAGGGAGTAGCCACAGATACGCAGTATTTT
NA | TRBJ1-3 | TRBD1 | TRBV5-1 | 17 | CASSLGWGQGAKNTIYF | TGCGCCAGCAGCTTGGGCTGGGGACAGGGGGCGAAAAACACCATATATTTT
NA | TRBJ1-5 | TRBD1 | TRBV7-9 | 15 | CASSLRQGKDQPQHF | TGTGCCAGCAGCTTAAGACAGGGGAAAGATCAGCCCCAGCATTTT
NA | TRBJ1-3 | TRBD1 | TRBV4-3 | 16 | CASSQGTGGKGNTIYF | TGCGCCAGCAGCCAAGGGACAGGGGGCAAGGGAAACACCATATATTTT
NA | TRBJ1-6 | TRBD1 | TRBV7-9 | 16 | CASSSMDRVTKTPLHF | TGTGCCAGCAGCTCGATGGACAGGGTGACGAAGACACCCCTCCACTTT
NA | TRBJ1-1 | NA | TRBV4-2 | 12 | CASSLRNTEAFF | TGTGCCAGCAGCCTCAGGAACACTGAAGCTTTCTTT
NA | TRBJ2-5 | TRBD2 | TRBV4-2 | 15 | CASSQLAGAQETQYF | TGTGCCAGCAGCCAACTAGCGGGGGCTCAAGAGACCCAGTACTTC
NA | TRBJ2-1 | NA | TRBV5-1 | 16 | CASSWTPLRGGNEQFF | TGCGCCAGCAGCTGGACCCCACTGAGGGGGGGTAATGAGCAGTTCTTC
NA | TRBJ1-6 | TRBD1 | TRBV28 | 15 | CASSPGGTGSSPLHF | TGTGCCAGTTCCCCTGGGGGGACAGGGTCATCACCCCTCCACTTT
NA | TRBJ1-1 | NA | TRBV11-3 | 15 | CASSLGTDMNTEAFF | TGTGCCAGCAGCTTAGGGACTGACATGAACACTGAAGCTTTCTTT
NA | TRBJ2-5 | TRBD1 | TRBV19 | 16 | CASSIATTGGQETQYF | TGTGCCAGTAGTATTGCCACGACAGGGGGGCAAGAGACCCAGTACTTC
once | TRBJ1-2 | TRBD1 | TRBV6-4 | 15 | CASSVAAGGNYGYTF | TGTGCCAGCAGTGTTGCGGCAGGGGGGAACTATGGCTACACCTTC
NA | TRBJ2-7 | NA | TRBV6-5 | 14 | CASSQPGHSYEQYF | TGTGCCAGCAGCCAACCAGGACATAGCTACGAGCAGTACTTC
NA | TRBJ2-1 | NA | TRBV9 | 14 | CASSVEYREREQFF | TGTGCCAGCAGCGTAGAGTATCGGGAGCGGGAGCAGTTCTTC
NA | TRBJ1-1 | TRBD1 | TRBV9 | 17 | CASSVGGTGQGGTEAFF | TGTGCCAGCAGCGTAGGCGGCACAGGACAGGGGGGCACTGAAGCTTTCTTT
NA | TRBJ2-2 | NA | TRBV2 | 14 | CASSEMWGAGELFF | TGTGCCAGCAGTGAAATGTGGGGGGCCGGGGAGCTGTTTTTT
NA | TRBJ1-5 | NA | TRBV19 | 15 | CASSITRLGDQPQHF | TGTGCCAGTAGTATTACACGGCTAGGGGATCAGCCCCAGCATTTT
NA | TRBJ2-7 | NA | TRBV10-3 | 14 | CAISGRAGIYEQYF | TGTGCCATCAGTGGTAGGGCAGGGATCTACGAGCAGTACTTC
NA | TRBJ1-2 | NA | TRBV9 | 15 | CASSGPRDTAGGYTF | TGTGCCAGCAGCGGACCCCGGGACACCGCTGGTGGCTACACCTTC
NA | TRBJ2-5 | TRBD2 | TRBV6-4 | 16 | CASSGTSGERGETQYF | TGTGCCAGCAGTGGAACTAGCGGGGAGCGAGGGGAGACCCAGTACTTC
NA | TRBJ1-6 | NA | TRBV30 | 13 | CAWSVQSGSPLHF | TGTGCCTGGAGTGTACAGTCGGGATCACCCCTCCACTTT
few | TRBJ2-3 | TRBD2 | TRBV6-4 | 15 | CASSDSGGATDTQYF | TGTGCCAGCAGCGATAGCGGGGGGGCCACAGATACGCAGTATTTT
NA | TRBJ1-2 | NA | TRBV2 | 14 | CASSESQGPYGYTF | TGTGCCAGCAGTGAATCCCAGGGCCCCTATGGCTACACCTTC
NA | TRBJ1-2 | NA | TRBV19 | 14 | CASSIGGMNYGYTF | TGTGCCAGTAGTATAGGAGGTATGAACTATGGCTACACCTTC
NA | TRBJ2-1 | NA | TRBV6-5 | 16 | CASSYPPRGSYNEQFF | TGTGCCAGCAGTTACCCCCCTAGGGGCTCCTACAATGAGCAGTTCTTC
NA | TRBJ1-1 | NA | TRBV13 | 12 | CASSFEYTEAFF | TGTGCCAGCAGCTTTGAGTACACTGAAGCTTTCTTT
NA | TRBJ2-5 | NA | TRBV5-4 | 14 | CASSLGTAQETQYF | TGTGCCAGCAGCTTGGGAACAGCCCAAGAGACCCAGTACTTC
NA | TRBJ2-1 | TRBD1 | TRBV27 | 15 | CASSTGQFSYNEQFF | TGTGCCAGCAGTACGGGACAGTTCTCCTACAATGAGCAGTTCTTC
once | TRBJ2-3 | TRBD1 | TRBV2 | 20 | CASSYPDRRTNTVSTDTQYF | TGTGCCAGCAGCTACCCGGACAGGCGTACCAACACCGTCAGCACAGATACGCAGTATTTT
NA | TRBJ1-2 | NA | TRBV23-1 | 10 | CASSSDGYTF | TGCGCCAGCTCCTCGGATGGCTACACCTTC
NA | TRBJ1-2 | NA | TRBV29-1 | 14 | CSASPEEGTYGYTF | TGCAGCGCATCCCCGGAGGAGGGCACCTATGGCTACACCTTC
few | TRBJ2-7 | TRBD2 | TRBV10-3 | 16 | CAISERTSGTSYEQYF | TGTGCCATCAGTGAGCGGACTAGCGGGACCTCCTACGAGCAGTACTTC
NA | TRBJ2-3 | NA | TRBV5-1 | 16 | CASDRSGSASTDTQYF | TGCGCCAGCGACCGATCGGGGAGTGCTAGCACAGATACGCAGTATTTT
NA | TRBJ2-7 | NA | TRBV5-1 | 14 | CASTRGRGTYEQYF | TGCGCCAGCACACGAGGCAGGGGAACCTACGAGCAGTACTTC
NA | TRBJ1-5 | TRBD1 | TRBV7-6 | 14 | CASSLQQGDQPQHF | TGTGCCAGCAGCTTACAGCAGGGGGATCAGCCCCAGCATTTT
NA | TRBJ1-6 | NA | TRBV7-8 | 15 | CASSTQGGGGSPLHF | TGTGCCAGCAGCACCCAAGGGGGGGGTGGTTCACCCCTCCACTTT
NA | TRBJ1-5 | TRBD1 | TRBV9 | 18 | CASSVEAGQNRGNQPQHF | TGTGCCAGCAGCGTGGAGGCAGGCCAAAACAGGGGTAATCAGCCCCAGCATTTT
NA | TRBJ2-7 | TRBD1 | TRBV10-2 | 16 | CASSGIMGQGGHEQYF | TGCGCCAGCAGTGGGATCATGGGACAGGGAGGCCACGAGCAGTACTTC
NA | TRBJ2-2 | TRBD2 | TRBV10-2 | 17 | CASSLVAGGMNTGELFF | TGCGCCAGCAGCTTGGTAGCGGGGGGGATGAACACCGGGGAGCTGTTTTTT
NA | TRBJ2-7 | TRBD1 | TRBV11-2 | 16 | CASSLGPGTGNYEQYF | TGTGCCAGCAGCTTAGGTCCCGGGACAGGAAACTACGAGCAGTACTTC
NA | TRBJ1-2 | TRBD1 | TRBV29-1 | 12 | CSVYRDSYGYTF | TGCAGCGTTTATCGGGACAGCTATGGCTACACCTTC
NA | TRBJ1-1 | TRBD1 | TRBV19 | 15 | CASSARQGLSTEAFF | TGTGCCAGTAGTGCCCGACAGGGGTTGAGCACTGAAGCTTTCTTT
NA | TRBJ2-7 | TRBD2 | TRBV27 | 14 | CASTGGSSSYEQYF | TGTGCCAGCACCGGGGGGTCGAGCTCCTACGAGCAGTACTTC
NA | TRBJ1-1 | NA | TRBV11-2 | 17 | CASSFPLGWGSGAEAFF | TGTGCCAGCAGCTTCCCACTTGGTTGGGGCAGTGGGGCTGAAGCTTTCTTT
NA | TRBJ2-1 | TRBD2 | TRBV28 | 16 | CASSSPGAGGRDEQFF | TGTGCCAGCAGTTCCCCCGGGGCGGGGGGGCGGGATGAGCAGTTCTTC
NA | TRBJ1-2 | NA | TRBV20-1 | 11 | CSAIQNQGYTF | TGCAGTGCGATCCAAAATCAGGGCTACACCTTC
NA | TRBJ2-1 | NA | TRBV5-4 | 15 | CASSLGHTDYNEQFF | TGTGCCAGCAGCTTGGGTCACACAGATTACAATGAGCAGTTCTTC
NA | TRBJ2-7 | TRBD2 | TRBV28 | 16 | CASSYFRGGSSYEQYF | TGTGCCAGCAGCTACTTTCGGGGGGGAAGCTCCTACGAGCAGTACTTC
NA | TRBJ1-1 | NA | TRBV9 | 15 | CASSVTGQSNTEAFF | TGTGCCAGCAGCGTCACCGGACAGTCGAACACTGAAGCTTTCTTT
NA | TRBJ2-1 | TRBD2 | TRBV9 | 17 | CASSVGGLAGGLNEQFF | TGTGCCAGCAGCGTAGGGGGACTAGCGGGGGGTTTAAATGAGCAGTTCTTC
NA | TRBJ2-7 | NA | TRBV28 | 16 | CATCLWEGQGANEQYF | TGTGCCACCTGTTTATGGGAGGGGCAGGGGGCAAACGAGCAGTACTTC
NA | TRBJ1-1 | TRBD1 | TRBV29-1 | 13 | CSGAGGVNTEAFF | TGCAGCGGAGCAGGGGGCGTGAACACTGAAGCTTTCTTT
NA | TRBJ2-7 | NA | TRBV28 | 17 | CASSPTWGRQDSYEQYF | TGTGCCAGCAGTCCAACATGGGGGCGGCAGGACTCCTACGAGCAGTACTTC
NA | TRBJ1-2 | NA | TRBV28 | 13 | CASSPVRGGGYTF | TGTGCCAGCAGCCCCGTAAGGGGAGGCGGCTACACCTTC